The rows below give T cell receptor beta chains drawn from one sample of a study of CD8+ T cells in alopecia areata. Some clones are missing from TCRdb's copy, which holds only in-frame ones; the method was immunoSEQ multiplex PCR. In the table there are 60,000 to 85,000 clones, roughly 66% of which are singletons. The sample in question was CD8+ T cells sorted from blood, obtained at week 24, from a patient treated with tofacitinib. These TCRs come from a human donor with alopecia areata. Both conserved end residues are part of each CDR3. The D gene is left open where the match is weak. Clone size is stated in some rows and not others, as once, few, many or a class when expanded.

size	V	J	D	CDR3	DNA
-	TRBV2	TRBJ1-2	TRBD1	CATQPGQDVGYTF	TGTGCCACTCAACCGGGACAGGATGTAGGCTACACCTTC
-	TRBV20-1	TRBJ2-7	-	CSAREIYEQYF	TGCAGTGCTAGAGAAATCTACGAGCAGTACTTC
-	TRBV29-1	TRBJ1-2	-	CSVKSVYGYTF	TGCAGCGTTAAAAGTGTCTATGGCTACACCTTC
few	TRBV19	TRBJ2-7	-	CASRAGWGHIYEQYF	TGTGCCAGTAGAGCGGGTTGGGGACACATCTACGAGCAGTACTTC
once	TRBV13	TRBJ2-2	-	CASTSRGGTGELFF	TGTGCCAGCACCTCCAGGGGGGGCACCGGGGAGCTGTTTTTT
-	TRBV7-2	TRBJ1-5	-	CASSLILGIDQPQHF	TGTGCCAGCAGCTTAATATTAGGGATCGATCAGCCCCAGCATTTT
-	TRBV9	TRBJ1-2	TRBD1	CASSLTRGTGLNGYTF	TGTGCCAGCAGCTTAACAAGAGGGACAGGCCTGAATGGCTACACCTTC
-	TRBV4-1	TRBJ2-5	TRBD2	CASSQEGTRGETQYF	TGTGCCAGCAGCCAAGAGGGGACTAGGGGGGAGACCCAGTACTTC
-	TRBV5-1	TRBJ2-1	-	CASSLVENYNEQFF	TGCGCCAGCAGCTTGGTAGAAAACTACAATGAGCAGTTCTTC
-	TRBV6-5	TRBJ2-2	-	CASSYYPSSGELFF	TGTGCCAGCAGTTACTATCCTAGCTCCGGGGAGCTGTTTTTT
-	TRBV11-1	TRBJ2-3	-	CASSLTTGLADTQYF	TGTGCCAGCAGTTTGACCACAGGGTTGGCAGATACGCAGTATTTT
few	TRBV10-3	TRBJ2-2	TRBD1	CAIGDRVTGELFF	TGTGCCATCGGGGACAGGGTCACCGGGGAGCTGTTTTTT
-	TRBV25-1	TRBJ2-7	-	CASSEYFSDNPNYEQYF	TGTGCCAGCAGTGAATATTTTTCGGACAACCCGAACTACGAGCAGTACTTC
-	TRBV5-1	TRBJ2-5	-	CASSSTTKETQYF	TGCGCCAGCAGCTCTACCACAAAAGAGACCCAGTACTTC
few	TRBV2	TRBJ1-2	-	CASSGVDRSRGDYGYTF	TGTGCCAGCAGTGGGGTTGACAGGAGCCGGGGAGACTATGGCTACACCTTC
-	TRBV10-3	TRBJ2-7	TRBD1	CAISTGAYEQYF	TGTGCCATCAGCACAGGGGCCTACGAGCAGTACTTC
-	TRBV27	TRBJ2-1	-	CASRFGSGYNEQFF	TGTGCCAGCAGGTTCGGGAGTGGATACAATGAGCAGTTCTTC
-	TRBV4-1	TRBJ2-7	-	CASSHLGLSGNEQYF	TGCGCCAGCAGTCACTTGGGACTCTCCGGCAACGAGCAGTACTTC
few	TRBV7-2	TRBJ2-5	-	CASSLAGSAQETQYF	TGTGCCAGCAGCTTAGCGGGGTCCGCCCAAGAGACCCAGTACTTC
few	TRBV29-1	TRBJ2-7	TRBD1	CSGGQGGYEQYF	TGCAGCGGTGGACAGGGGGGCTACGAGCAGTACTTC
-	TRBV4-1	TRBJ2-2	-	CASRGSGNTGELFF	TGCGCCAGCCGTGGTAGCGGAAACACCGGGGAGCTGTTTTTT
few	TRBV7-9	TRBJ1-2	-	CASSDSEDAPLYGYTF	TGTGCCAGCAGCGATTCCGAGGATGCCCCACTCTATGGCTACACCTTC